The T cell receptor (beta chain) under discussion was sequenced for a study of T cells in narcolepsy. As for the study in general: Healthy controls were enrolled alongside patients with narcolepsy type 1 or type 2.

Overall study findings and caveats: Healthy controls reportedly lacked the autoreactive clonotypes serially found in patients' blood. Same-patient CSF and blood CD4+ T cell clonotypes included HCRT-specific and TRIB2-specific autoreactive ones.

This CDR3 has 13 residues. V lost 3 bases, J lost 5 bases, and 10 bases lay in between. The germline CDR1 and CDR2 sequences are GTSNPN and SVGIG (reference sequence). Libraries were prepared by immunoSEQ multiplex PCR; TCRdb keeps only in-frame clonotypes and omits some of them. The sample yields more than 30,000 clones, roughly four fifths seen once. With respect to this clone: Its antigen is unidentified.

The clonotype comes from a human donor in good health. V is TRBV30 and J is TRBJ2-2, with D possibly being TRBD1 (6 bases). The sequencing input was memory (CD45RA-) CD4+ T cells from blood. The CDR3, as DNA: TGTGCCTGGAGCCTAACAGGGACCGGGGAGCTGTTTTTT. Encoded protein: CAWSLTGTGELFF. Supplemented by reference TRBV30 and TRBJ2-2, the full variable domain reads SQTIHQWPATLVQPVGSPLSLECTVEGTSNPNLYWYRQAAGRGLQLLFYSVGIGQISSEVPQNLSASRPQDRQFILSSKKLLLSDSGFYLCAWSLTGTGELFFGEGSRLTVL.